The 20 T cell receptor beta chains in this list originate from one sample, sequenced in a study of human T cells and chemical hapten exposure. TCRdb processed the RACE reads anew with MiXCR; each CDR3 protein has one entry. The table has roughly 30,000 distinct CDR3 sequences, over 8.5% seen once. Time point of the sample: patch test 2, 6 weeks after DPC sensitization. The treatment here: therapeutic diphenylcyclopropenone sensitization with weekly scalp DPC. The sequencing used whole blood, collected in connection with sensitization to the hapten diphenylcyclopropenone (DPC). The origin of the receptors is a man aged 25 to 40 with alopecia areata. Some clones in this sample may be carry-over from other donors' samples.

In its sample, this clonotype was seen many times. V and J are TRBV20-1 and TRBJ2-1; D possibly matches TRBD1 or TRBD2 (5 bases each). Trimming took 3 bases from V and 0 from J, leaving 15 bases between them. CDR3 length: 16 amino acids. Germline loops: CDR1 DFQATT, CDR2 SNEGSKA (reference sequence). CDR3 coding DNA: TGCAGTGCTAGGATGGTGGGGGTAGGCTCCTACAATGAGCAGTTCTTC. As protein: CSARMVGVGSYNEQFF.

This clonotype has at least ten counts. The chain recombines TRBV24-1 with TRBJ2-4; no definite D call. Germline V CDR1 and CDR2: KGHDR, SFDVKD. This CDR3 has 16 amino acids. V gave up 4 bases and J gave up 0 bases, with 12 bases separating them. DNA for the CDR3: TGTGCCACCAGTGAGCCTCTATTACTAGCCAAAAACATTCAGTACTTC. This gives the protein CATSEPLLLAKNIQYF.

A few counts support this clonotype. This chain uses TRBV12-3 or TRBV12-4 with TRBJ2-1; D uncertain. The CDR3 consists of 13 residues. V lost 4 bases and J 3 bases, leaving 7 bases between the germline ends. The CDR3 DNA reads TGTGCCAGCAGTTACCGACTCTACAATGAGCAGTTCTTC. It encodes CASSYRLYNEQFF.

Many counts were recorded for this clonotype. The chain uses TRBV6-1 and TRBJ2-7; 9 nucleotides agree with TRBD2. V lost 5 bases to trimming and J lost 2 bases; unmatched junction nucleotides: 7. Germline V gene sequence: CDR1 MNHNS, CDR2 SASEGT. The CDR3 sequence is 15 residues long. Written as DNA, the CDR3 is TGTGCCAGCAGTCCCTACTCTAGCGGGACCTACGAGCAGTACTTC. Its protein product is CASSPYSSGTYEQYF.

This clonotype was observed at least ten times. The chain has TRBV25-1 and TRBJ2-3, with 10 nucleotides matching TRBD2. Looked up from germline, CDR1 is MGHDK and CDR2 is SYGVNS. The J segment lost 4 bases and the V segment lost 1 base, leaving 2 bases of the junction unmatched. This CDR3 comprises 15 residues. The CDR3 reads CASSESSGGADTQYF. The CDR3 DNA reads TGTGCCAGCAGTGAATCGAGCGGGGGGGCAGATACGCAGTATTTT.

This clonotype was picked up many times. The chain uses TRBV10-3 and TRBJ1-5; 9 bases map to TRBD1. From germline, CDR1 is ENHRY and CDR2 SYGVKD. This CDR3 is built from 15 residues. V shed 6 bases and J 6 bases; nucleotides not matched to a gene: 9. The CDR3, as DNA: TGTGCCATCAGCGAGGGACAGGGCCCTGGTCAGCCCCAGCATTTT. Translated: CAISEGQGPGQPQHF.

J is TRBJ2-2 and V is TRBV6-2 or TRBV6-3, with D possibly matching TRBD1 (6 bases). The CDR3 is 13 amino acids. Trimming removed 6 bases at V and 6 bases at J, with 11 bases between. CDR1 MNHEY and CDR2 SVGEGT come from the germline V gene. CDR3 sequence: CASRIRGSGELFF. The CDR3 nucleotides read TGTGCCAGCAGGATCAGGGGATCCGGGGAGCTGTTTTTT.

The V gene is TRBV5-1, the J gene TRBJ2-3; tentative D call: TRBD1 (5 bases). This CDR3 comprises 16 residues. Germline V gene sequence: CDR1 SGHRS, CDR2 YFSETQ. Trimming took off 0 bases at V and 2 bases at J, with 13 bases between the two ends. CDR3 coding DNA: TGCGCCAGCAGCTTGGACAGGCCGGCGGACACAGATACGCAGTATTTT. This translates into CASSLDRPADTDTQYF.

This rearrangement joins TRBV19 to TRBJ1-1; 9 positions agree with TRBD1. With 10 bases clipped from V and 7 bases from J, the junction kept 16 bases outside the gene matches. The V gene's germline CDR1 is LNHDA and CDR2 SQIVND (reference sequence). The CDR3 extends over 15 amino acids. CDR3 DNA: TGTGCCATCTTCTCCCCCCGGACAGGGGAATATGAAGCTTTCTTT. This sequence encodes CAIFSPRTGEYEAFF.

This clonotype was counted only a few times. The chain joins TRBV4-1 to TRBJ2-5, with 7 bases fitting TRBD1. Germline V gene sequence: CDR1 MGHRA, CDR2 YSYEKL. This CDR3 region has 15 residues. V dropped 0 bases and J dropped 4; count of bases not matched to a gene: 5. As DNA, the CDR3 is TGCGCCAGCAGCCAAGATGAGGGGGCAAGAGAGACCCAGTACTTC. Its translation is CASSQDEGARETQYF.

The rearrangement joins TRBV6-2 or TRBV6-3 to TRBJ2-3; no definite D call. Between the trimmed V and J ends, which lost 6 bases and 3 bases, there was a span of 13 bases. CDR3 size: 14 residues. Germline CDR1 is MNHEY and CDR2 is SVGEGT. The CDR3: CASRFTLSTDTQYF. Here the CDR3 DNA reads TGTGCCAGCAGATTTACCCTATCAACAGATACGCAGTATTTT.

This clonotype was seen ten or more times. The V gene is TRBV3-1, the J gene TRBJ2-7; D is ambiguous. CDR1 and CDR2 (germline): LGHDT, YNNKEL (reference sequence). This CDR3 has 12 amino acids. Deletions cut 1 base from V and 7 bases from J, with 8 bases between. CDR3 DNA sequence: TGTGCCAGCAGCCAAGGTGGGCGGGAGCAGTACTTC. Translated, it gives CASSQGGREQYF.

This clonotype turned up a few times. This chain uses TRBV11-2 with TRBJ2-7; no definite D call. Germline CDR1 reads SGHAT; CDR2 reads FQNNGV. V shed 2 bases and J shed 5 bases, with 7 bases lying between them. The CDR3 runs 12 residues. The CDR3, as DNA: TGTGCCAGCAGCTTAAAGAGCAACGAGCAGTACTTC. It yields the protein CASSLKSNEQYF.

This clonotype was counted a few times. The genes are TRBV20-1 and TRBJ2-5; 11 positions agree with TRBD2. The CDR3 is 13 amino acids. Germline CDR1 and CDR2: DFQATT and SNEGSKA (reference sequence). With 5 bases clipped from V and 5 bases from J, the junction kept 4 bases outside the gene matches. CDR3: CSAPRTSGETQYF. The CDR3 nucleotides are TGCAGTGCTCCTCGGACTAGCGGGGAGACCCAGTACTTC.

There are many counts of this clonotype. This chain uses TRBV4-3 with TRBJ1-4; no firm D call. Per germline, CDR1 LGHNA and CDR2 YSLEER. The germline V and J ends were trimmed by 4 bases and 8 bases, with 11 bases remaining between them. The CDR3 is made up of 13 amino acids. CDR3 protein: CASSLSRREKLFF. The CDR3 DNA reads TGCGCCAGCAGCCTAAGTCGGCGCGAAAAACTGTTTTTT.

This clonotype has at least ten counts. In DNA form, the CDR3 reads TGCGCCAGCAGCCCCGGGACAGGGAGGGTGGATGGCTACACCTTC. It codes for CASSPGTGRVDGYTF. The rearrangement joins TRBV4-3 to TRBJ1-2, with 9 bases aligning to TRBD1. The V gene end was trimmed by 4 bases and the J gene end by 6 bases; junction bases not matched to a gene: 9. The CDR3 spans 15 residues. CDR1 is LGHNA and CDR2 is YSLEER in the germline V gene.

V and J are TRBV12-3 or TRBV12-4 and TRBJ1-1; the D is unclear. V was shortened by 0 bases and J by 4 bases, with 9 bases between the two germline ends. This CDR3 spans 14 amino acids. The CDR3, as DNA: TGTGCCAGCAGTTTAGCCGACGGGAGCACTGAAGCTTTCTTT. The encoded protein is CASSLADGSTEAFF.

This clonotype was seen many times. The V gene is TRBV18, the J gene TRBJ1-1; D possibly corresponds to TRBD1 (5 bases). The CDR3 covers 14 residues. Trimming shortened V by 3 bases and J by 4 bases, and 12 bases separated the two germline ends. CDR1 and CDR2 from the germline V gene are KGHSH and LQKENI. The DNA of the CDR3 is TGTGCCAGCTCACCGGTCGGGGGTTTCACTGAAGCTTTCTTT. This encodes CASSPVGGFTEAFF.

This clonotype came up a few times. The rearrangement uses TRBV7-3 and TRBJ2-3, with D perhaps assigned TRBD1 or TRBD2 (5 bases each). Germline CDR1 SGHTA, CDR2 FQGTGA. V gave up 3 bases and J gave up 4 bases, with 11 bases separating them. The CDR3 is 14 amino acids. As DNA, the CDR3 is TGTGCCAGCAGCTTGGGGACCCCCCCAGATACGCAGTATTTT. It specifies CASSLGTPPDTQYF. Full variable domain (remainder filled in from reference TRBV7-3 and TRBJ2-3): GAGVSQTPSNKVTEKGKYVELRCDPISGHTALYWYRQSLGQGPEFLIYFQGTGAADDSGLPNDRFFAVRPEGSVSTLKIQRTERGDSAVYLCASSLGTPPDTQYFGPGTRLTVL.

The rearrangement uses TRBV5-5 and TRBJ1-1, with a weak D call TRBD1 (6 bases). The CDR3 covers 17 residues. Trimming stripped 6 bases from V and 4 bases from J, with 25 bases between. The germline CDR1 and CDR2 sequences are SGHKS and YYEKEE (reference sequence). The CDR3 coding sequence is TGTGCCAGCACCCGGACGGGGGGCGGTGGTTCGATCACTGAAGCTTTCTTT. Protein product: CASTRTGGGGSITEAFF.